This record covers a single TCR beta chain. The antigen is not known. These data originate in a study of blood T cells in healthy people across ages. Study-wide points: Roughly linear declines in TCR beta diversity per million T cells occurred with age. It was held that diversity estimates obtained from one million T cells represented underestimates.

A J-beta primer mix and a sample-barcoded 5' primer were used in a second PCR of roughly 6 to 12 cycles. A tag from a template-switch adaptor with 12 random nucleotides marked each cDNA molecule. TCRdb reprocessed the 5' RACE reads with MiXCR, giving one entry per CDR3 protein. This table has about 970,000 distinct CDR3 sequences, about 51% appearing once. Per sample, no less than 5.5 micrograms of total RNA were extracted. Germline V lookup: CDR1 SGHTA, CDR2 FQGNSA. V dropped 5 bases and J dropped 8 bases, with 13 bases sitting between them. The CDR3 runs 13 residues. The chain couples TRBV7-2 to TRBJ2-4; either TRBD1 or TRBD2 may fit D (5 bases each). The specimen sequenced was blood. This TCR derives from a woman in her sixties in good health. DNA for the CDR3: TGTGCCAGCAGCCTTAATGGGGGAGACATTCAGTACTTC. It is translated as CASSLNGGDIQYF.